This TCR beta chain was profiled in a study of T cell responses to AZD1222 COVID-19 vaccine. Using immunoSEQ multiplex PCR, the repertoire was profiled, and TCRdb retains in-frame clones only, with some absent. The sample lists 150,000 to 180,000 clones, about 92% occurring once. V lost 4 bases to trimming and J lost 0 bases, with 6 bases between them. The CDR3 length is 13 residues. Germline V gene lookup returns CDR1 KGHSH and CDR2 LQKENI. The sequence was collected from an adult in good health. Here the sequenced sample was peripheral blood, taken on day 0 of AZD1222 vaccination. This chain connects TRBV18 to TRBJ1-1; TRBD1 is a possible D gene (5 bases). The CDR3 nucleotides read TGTGCCAGCTCACAAGGGGTGAACACTGAAGCTTTCTTT. Translating it yields CASSQGVNTEAFF.